The 20 T cell receptor beta chains reported below all come from one sample, sequenced in a study of T cell responses to AZD1222 COVID-19 vaccine. Clones were read by immunoSEQ multiplex PCR, and TCRdb kept only the in-frame ones, dropping some. Seen here are some 180,000 clones, around 90% observed once, and the top ten hold about 6.1%. The sample here was peripheral blood, taken on day 0 of AZD1222 vaccination. Receptors were obtained from an adult in good health.

This chain links TRBV4-2 with TRBJ1-2; D remains unclear. The CDR3 length is 14 residues. Germline V gives CDR1 LGHNA, CDR2 YNFKEQ. V was pared by 1 base and J by 4 bases, with 10 bases between. The CDR3 DNA is TGTGCCAGCAGCCAAGTCGGGGAGATCTATGGCTACACCTTC. The encoded protein is CASSQVGEIYGYTF.

This rearrangement joins TRBV5-1 to TRBJ1-2, with D perhaps matching TRBD1 (5 bases). The V gene's germline CDR1 is SGHRS and CDR2 YFSETQ. The CDR3 loop spans 17 amino acids. V was pared by 3 bases and J by 2 bases, with 20 bases between. CDR3 amino acids: CASSSDPGTEGNYGYTF. The CDR3 DNA is TGCGCCAGCAGCTCTGACCCCGGGACGGAGGGAAACTATGGCTACACCTTC.

CDR3 nucleotides: TGTGCCAGCAGCCAAGATTCAAGTAACAGGGGGCGATATGGCTACACCTTC. It yields the protein CASSQDSSNRGRYGYTF. This chain links TRBV3-1 (or the pseudogene TRBV3-2) with TRBJ1-2; 9 bases align to TRBD1. The length of the CDR3 is 17 residues. Trimming took 0 bases from V and 5 from J; bases not matched to a gene: 10. Germline values: CDR1 LGHDT, CDR2 YNNKEL (reference sequence).

This sequence joins TRBV5-4 and TRBJ2-3; 10 positions match TRBD2. The germline V gene encodes CDR1 SGHNT and CDR2 YYREEE (reference sequence). V lost 7 bases to trimming and J lost 0 bases; unmatched junction nucleotides: 5. The CDR3 length is 15 residues. The CDR3: CASLAGGSSTDTQYF. CDR3 in DNA: TGTGCCAGCTTAGCGGGAGGTTCTAGCACAGATACGCAGTATTTT.

CDR3 coding DNA: TGCAGCGGGACTGTCTGGACTGAAGCTTTCTTT. It translates to CSGTVWTEAFF. The chain is built from TRBV29-1 and TRBJ1-1; no definite D call. The germline gives CDR1 SQVTM, CDR2 ANQGSEA. The CDR3 totals 11 residues. Trimming took 7 bases from V and 5 from J, leaving 11 bases between them.

The CDR3 spells CATSSGTGVEKLFF. In DNA form, the CDR3 reads TGTGCCACCAGCAGTGGGACAGGGGTTGAAAAACTGTTTTTT. This chain uses TRBV15 with TRBJ1-4; 10 nucleotides agree with TRBD1. V was pared by 3 bases and J by 7 bases, with 2 bases of the junction left unmatched. The CDR3 has 14 amino acids. CDR1 and CDR2 from the germline V gene are LNHNV and YYDKDF (reference sequence). The full variable domain, its missing parts supplied by reference TRBV15 and TRBJ1-4, is DAMVIQNPRYQVTQFGKPVTLSCSQTLNHNVMYWYQQKSSQAPKLLFHYYDKDFNNEADTPDNFQSRRPNTSFCFLDIRSPGLGDTAMYLCATSSGTGVEKLFFGSGTQLSVL.

The chain uses TRBV3-1 (or the pseudogene TRBV3-2) and TRBJ2-7; D gene ambiguous. This CDR3 has 12 amino acids. Germline-derived CDR1 and CDR2 are LGHDT and YNNKEL (reference sequence). V was trimmed by 5 bases and J by 3 bases, leaving 8 bases between them. Written as DNA, the CDR3 is TGTGCCAGCAGCATCGGCGGCTACGAGCAGTACTTC. Translated, it gives CASSIGGYEQYF.

The sample holds one count of this clone. V is TRBV11-2 and J is TRBJ1-2, with 8 bases that match TRBD1. This CDR3 is 17 amino acids long. Germline V gene sequence: CDR1 SGHAT, CDR2 FQNNGV. V lost 8 bases to trimming and J lost 5 bases; unmatched junction nucleotides: 19. The CDR3 sequence is CASRNPRTGSRLYGYTF. The CDR3 bases are TGTGCCAGCCGAAACCCAAGGACAGGGTCTAGGTTATATGGCTACACCTTC.

The genes are TRBV7-9 and TRBJ1-1; perhaps TRBD1 as D (6 bases). From germline, CDR1 is SEHNR and CDR2 FQNEAQ (reference sequence). Trimming removed 1 base from V and 5 bases from J, with 8 bases in between. This CDR3 is built from 13 residues. In DNA form, the CDR3 reads TGTGCCAGCAGCTTAGGCCAGGGGACTGAAGCTTTCTTT. Translated, it gives CASSLGQGTEAFF.

This clone appeared once. The chain is built from TRBV18 and TRBJ1-1; 7 positions agree with TRBD1. The CDR3 has 16 residues. V lost 3 bases to trimming and J lost 1 base; unmatched junction nucleotides: 8. Germline V lookup: CDR1 KGHSH, CDR2 LQKENI. CDR3 protein: CASSPYAGGWNTEAFF. The CDR3 bases are TGTGCCAGCTCACCTTATGCAGGGGGGTGGAACACTGAAGCTTTCTTT.

This rearrangement joins TRBV18 to TRBJ1-1; weak D call: TRBD1 (6 bases). The length of the CDR3 is 14 residues. V shed 4 bases and J shed 1 base, with 10 bases lying between them. From germline, CDR1 is KGHSH and CDR2 LQKENI. CDR3 sequence: CASSRTGTNTEAFF. The CDR3, as DNA: TGTGCCAGCTCACGAACAGGGACGAACACTGAAGCTTTCTTT.

For this clone: An end of the junction differs from the germline gene, which may be a read error. V gene TRBV7-8 combines with J gene TRBJ2-7; 12 bases are a match to TRBD1. CDR3 length: 15 amino acids. Germline CDR1 is SGHVS and CDR2 is FQNEAQ. The DNA of the CDR3 is TGTGCCAGCAGCCTAGCTTGGGACAGGGGGCGGGAGCAGTACTTC. Translated: CASSLAWDRGREQYF.

The chain combines TRBV27 with TRBJ2-7; TRBD1 matches at 9 bases. The ends lost 8 bases at V and 0 bases at J; junction bases unmatched: 5. CDR1 is MNHEY and CDR2 is SMNVEV in the germline V gene (reference sequence). The CDR3 totals 14 residues. The CDR3 sequence is CASWDRASSYEQYF. The CDR3 DNA is TGTGCCAGCTGGGACAGGGCGAGCTCCTACGAGCAGTACTTC.

The sample holds one count of this clone. The J gene is TRBJ1-3, the V gene TRBV10-3, with D possibly matching TRBD1 (5 bases). The CDR3 runs to 17 residues. In germline, CDR1 is ENHRY, CDR2 SYGVKD. V lost 0 bases, J lost 0 bases, and 12 bases lay in between. CDR3 protein: CAISESGGGGSGNTIYF. DNA for the CDR3: TGTGCCATCAGTGAGTCAGGCGGGGGGGGCTCTGGAAACACCATATATTTT.

The V and J genes are TRBV5-1 and TRBJ2-5; TRBD1 matches at 8 bases. Germline loops: CDR1 SGHRS, CDR2 YFSETQ. There are 17 residues in the CDR3. V lost 1 base and J lost 4; bases outside the gene matches: 12. The CDR3 region is CASSLTTQGAPGETQYF. The CDR3 DNA sequence: TGCGCCAGCAGCTTGACCACCCAGGGGGCGCCGGGAGAGACCCAGTACTTC.

The chain combines TRBV7-2 with TRBJ1-2, with a weak D call TRBD1 (5 bases). Germline lookup yields CDR1 SGHTA and CDR2 FQGNSA. The CDR3 runs to 14 residues. Trimming took 4 bases from V and 5 from J, leaving 14 bases between them. The CDR3 here is CASSYGQGLYGYTF. The CDR3 DNA sequence: TGTGCCAGCAGCTACGGGCAGGGTCTTTATGGCTACACCTTC.

The table lists this clone with a count of one. This chain uses TRBV7-9 with TRBJ2-1, with a possible D match to TRBD1 (6 bases). CDR1 SEHNR and CDR2 FQNEAQ come from the germline V gene (reference sequence). V was shortened by 5 bases and J by 0 bases, with 11 bases between the two germline ends. The length of the CDR3 is 15 residues. CDR3 amino acids: CASSRDIGSYNEQFF. The CDR3 coding sequence is TGTGCCAGCAGCCGGGACATTGGCTCCTACAATGAGCAGTTCTTC.

This sequence joins TRBV4-2 and TRBJ1-4; the D is unclear. The CDR3 extends over 14 amino acids. With 2 bases removed from V and 6 bases from J, the gap between germline ends came to 10 bases. Germline loops: CDR1 LGHNA, CDR2 YNFKEQ. In DNA form, the CDR3 reads TGTGCCAGCAGCCAATACCAAGATGATGAAAAACTGTTTTTT. Amino acids: CASSQYQDDEKLFF.

The chain is built from TRBV19 and TRBJ1-5, with 7 bases identical to TRBD1. The CDR3 runs 17 residues. In germline, CDR1 is LNHDA, CDR2 SQIVND (reference sequence). V lost 8 bases to trimming and J lost 3 bases; unmatched junction nucleotides: 16. CDR3 in DNA: TGTGCCAGTTCGCCCGTTCCCGGGACAGCCAACAATCAGCCCCAGCATTTT. This encodes CASSPVPGTANNQPQHF. Complete variable domain (other parts from reference TRBV19 and TRBJ1-5): DGGITQSPKYLFRKEGQNVTLSCEQNLNHDAMYWYRQDPGQGLRLIYYSQIVNDFQKGDIAEGYSVSREKKESFPLTVTSAQKNPTAFYLCASSPVPGTANNQPQHFGDGTRLSIL.

The V and J genes are TRBV6-5 and TRBJ2-1, with 9 bases lining up with TRBD2. CDR1 and CDR2 from the germline V gene are MNHEY and SVGAGI. The CDR3 covers 15 residues. Germline trimming cut 6 bases from V and 7 bases from J; bases unmatched to any gene: 10. CDR3 residues: CASRPQGGRANEQFF. The CDR3 bases are TGTGCCAGCAGACCGCAGGGCGGGAGGGCGAATGAGCAGTTCTTC.